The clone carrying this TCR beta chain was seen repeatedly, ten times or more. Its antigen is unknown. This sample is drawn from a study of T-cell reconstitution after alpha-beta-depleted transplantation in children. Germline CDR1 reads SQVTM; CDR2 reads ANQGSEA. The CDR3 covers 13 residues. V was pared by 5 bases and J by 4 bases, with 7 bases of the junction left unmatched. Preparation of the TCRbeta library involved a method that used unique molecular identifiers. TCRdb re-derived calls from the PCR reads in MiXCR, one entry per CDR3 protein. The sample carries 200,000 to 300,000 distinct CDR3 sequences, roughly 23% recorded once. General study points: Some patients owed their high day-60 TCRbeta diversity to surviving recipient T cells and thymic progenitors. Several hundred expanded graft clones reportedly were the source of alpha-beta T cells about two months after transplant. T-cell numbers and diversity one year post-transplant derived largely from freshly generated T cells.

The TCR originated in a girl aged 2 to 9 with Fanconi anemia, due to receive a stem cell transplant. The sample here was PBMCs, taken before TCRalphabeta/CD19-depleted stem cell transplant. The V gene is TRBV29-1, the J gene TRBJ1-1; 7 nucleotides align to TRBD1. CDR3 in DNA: TGCAGCGTTCCAAGTGCAGGGGGCACTGAAGCTTTCTTT. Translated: CSVPSAGGTEAFF.